The 20 T cell receptor beta chains below all came from one sample that was sequenced in a study of cytomegalovirus exposure and HLA in healthy donors. TCRdb keeps only in-frame clones here, not all; method: immunoSEQ multiplex PCR. Of about 180,000 clones listed, about 89% are singletons. Sequenced: PBMCs. Receptors were obtained from a man between 18 and 35 years old in good health and CMV-seropositive.

To note about this clone: Compared with germline, one end of the junction differs, possibly owing to a read error. Additional DNA sequences in this sample encode the identical CDR3. The rearrangement uses TRBV25-1 and TRBJ2-7; TRBD2 is a possible D gene (6 bases). This CDR3 spans 13 amino acids. Looked up from germline, CDR1 is MGHDK and CDR2 is SYGVNS. CDR3 in DNA: TGTGCCAGCAGTGAATCGGGAGCCTATGAGCAGTACTTC. It yields the protein CASSESGAYEQYF.

This chain connects TRBV11-2 to TRBJ1-2, with a weak D call TRBD1 (6 bases). The CDR3 spans 15 residues. Germline values: CDR1 SGHAT, CDR2 FQNNGV. V lost 5 bases, J lost 4 bases, and 17 bases lay in between. The CDR3 DNA reads as TGTGCCAGCAGCCCCCCGACAGGTGACTTCTATGGCTACACCTTC. This encodes CASSPPTGDFYGYTF.

The rearrangement joins TRBV28 to TRBJ1-1, with TRBD1 matching over 10 bases. The V gene's germline CDR1 is MDHEN and CDR2 SYDVKM. The CDR3 spans 20 residues. Losses at the gene ends were 3 bases for V and 0 bases for J; bases not matched to a gene: 16. CDR3 residues: CASSFRRRGWGQGMNTEAFF. Here the CDR3 DNA reads TGTGCCAGCAGTTTTCGCCGACGTGGGTGGGGACAGGGGATGAACACTGAAGCTTTCTTT.

The chain couples TRBV11-3 to TRBJ2-7; 7 bases are a match to TRBD2. Trimming removed 5 bases from V and 3 bases from J; junction bases left unmatched: 4. CDR1 is SGHNT, CDR2 YENEEA, per germline. The CDR3 sequence is 13 residues long. The DNA for the CDR3 is TGTGCCAGCAGCCTAACGGGGGGCTACGAGCAGTACTTC. This codes for CASSLTGGYEQYF. Full variable domain (outside the CDR3, taken from reference TRBV11-3 and TRBJ2-7): EAGVVQSPRYKIIEKKQPVAFWCNPISGHNTLYWYLQNLGQGPELLIRYENEEAVDDSQLPKDRFSAERLKGVDSTLKIQPAELGDSAVYLCASSLTGGYEQYFGPGTRLTVT.

This clone has only one observation. As DNA, the CDR3 is TGTGCCTGGAGTTGGCTAGCGGGGTTCGGTACAGATACGCAGTATTTT. Its protein product is CAWSWLAGFGTDTQYF. The chain links TRBV30 to TRBJ2-3, with 9 bases fitting TRBD2. CDR1 and CDR2 from the germline V gene are GTSNPN and SVGIG (reference sequence). V dropped 2 bases and J dropped 3; count of bases not matched to a gene: 9. The CDR3 has 16 residues.

V gene TRBV19 combines with J gene TRBJ1-5, with 8 positions matching TRBD1. The CDR3 extends over 14 amino acids. J was trimmed by 3 bases and V by 5 bases; bases with no gene match: 3. Germline CDR1 is LNHDA and CDR2 is SQIVND (reference sequence). DNA for the CDR3: TGTGCCAGTAGTTGGACAGGGACCAATCAGCCCCAGCATTTT. It is translated as CASSWTGTNQPQHF.

Worth noting for this clone: Other nucleotide sequences in the sample specify the same CDR3. J is TRBJ1-2 and V is TRBV9; D is perhaps TRBD1 (5 bases). CDR1 is SGDLS and CDR2 is YYNGEE in the germline V gene. V gave up 0 bases and J gave up 5 bases, with 8 bases separating them. CDR3 length: 13 amino acids. The DNA for the CDR3 is TGTGCCAGCAGCGTAGATCGGGGGTATGGCTACACCTTC. Translating gives CASSVDRGYGYTF.

The CDR3 sequence is CASTFTPGGEQYF. In nucleotides, the CDR3 is TGCGCCAGCACTTTCACTCCAGGGGGTGAGCAGTACTTC. J is TRBJ2-7 and V is TRBV5-1, with 7 bases identical to TRBD1. CDR1 and CDR2 (germline): SGHRS, YFSETQ. Trimming removed 6 bases from V and 7 bases from J; junction bases left unmatched: 10. This CDR3 has 13 amino acids.

The CDR3 bases are TGTGCCAGCAGCGATGGGCAGCCCCTCTCCTACAATGAGCAGTTCTTC. The encoded protein is CASSDGQPLSYNEQFF. The rearrangement links TRBV11-2 to TRBJ2-1; D not certain. CDR1 is SGHAT, CDR2 FQNNGV, per germline. V was pared by 5 bases and J by 0 bases, with 14 bases between. The CDR3 runs 16 residues.

The chain uses TRBV28 and TRBJ2-2; 11 positions agree with TRBD2. The CDR3 extends over 17 amino acids. The germline CDR1 and CDR2 sequences are MDHEN and SYDVKM. J was trimmed by 6 bases and V by 3 bases; bases with no gene match: 9. As DNA, the CDR3 is TGTGCCAGCAGTTTTCCCGGACTAGCGGGTAACCCCGGGGAGCTGTTTTTT. This codes for CASSFPGLAGNPGELFF.

The chain links TRBV2 to TRBJ2-4, with TRBD2 as a possible D gene (7 bases). Germline CDR1 and CDR2: SNHLY and FYNNEI. This CDR3 is 12 amino acids long. V was shortened by 6 bases and J by 6 bases, with 9 bases between the two germline ends. CDR3 amino acids: CASSGGPNIQYF. CDR3 bases: TGTGCCAGCAGCGGGGGGCCAAACATTCAGTACTTC.

The CDR3 bases are TGTGCCAGCAGTTACGTCCAGAACACCGGGGAGCTGTTTTTT. It codes for CASSYVQNTGELFF. V is TRBV6-5 and J is TRBJ2-2; D remains unclear. Germline V gene data show CDR1 as MNHEY and CDR2 as SVGAGI. The CDR3 covers 14 residues. V was shortened by 2 bases and J by 1 base, with 5 bases between the two germline ends.

The chain couples TRBV6-6 to TRBJ1-3; TRBD1 matches 7 bases. Germline V gene data show CDR1 as MNHNY and CDR2 as SVGAGI (reference sequence). The V and J ends lost 5 bases and 8 bases, in that order; junction bases with no gene match: 9. This CDR3 region has 14 residues. CDR3 sequence reads: CASSEDRSRDTIYF. The CDR3, as DNA: TGTGCCAGCAGTGAGGACAGGTCGAGAGACACCATATATTTT.

This clone has just one count. The chain recombines TRBV28 with TRBJ1-2; the D is unclear. Germline CDR1 MDHEN, CDR2 SYDVKM. The CDR3 length is 12 residues. Trimming took 10 bases from V and 4 from J, leaving 13 bases between them. The CDR3 DNA sequence: TGTGCCACCGTTCTAGGCGGCTATGGCTACACCTTC. It encodes CATVLGGYGYTF.

This clone appeared a single time. The chain couples TRBV27 to TRBJ2-3; 7 bases match TRBD2. Germline V gene lookup returns CDR1 MNHEY and CDR2 SMNVEV (reference sequence). The V gene end was trimmed by 6 bases and the J gene end by 1 base; junction bases not matched to a gene: 10. The CDR3 loop spans 16 amino acids. The CDR3 loop reads CASSPGRGRGTDTQYF. CDR3 bases: TGTGCCAGCAGCCCAGGGAGGGGCAGGGGCACAGATACGCAGTATTTT.

This rearrangement joins TRBV6-6 to TRBJ1-2; the D gene is possibly TRBD1 (5 bases). V lost 7 bases to trimming and J lost 6 bases, with 15 bases between them. The CDR3 sequence is 13 residues long. Germline assignment: CDR1 MNHNY and CDR2 SVGAGI (reference sequence). In DNA, the CDR3 is TGTGCCAGCACCCCCAGACAGTTGGATGGCTACACCTTC. Its protein is CASTPRQLDGYTF.

V and J are TRBV30 and TRBJ1-2, with D hard to call. CDR3 length: 11 amino acids. Trimming cost V 8 bases and J 8 bases, with 15 bases left between them. Germline V gene sequence: CDR1 GTSNPN, CDR2 SVGIG (reference sequence). The CDR3 nucleotides read TGTGCCCACGGAGGAGGGAAAGGCTACACCTTC. Protein product: CAHGGGKGYTF.

This clone was found once. Here the CDR3 reads CASSLGGEQYF. As DNA, the CDR3 is TGCGCCAGCAGCTTGGGCGGCGAGCAGTACTTC. The V call is TRBV5-1, the J call TRBJ2-7, with D uncertain. Trimming removed 0 bases from V and 6 bases from J, with 4 bases in between. The CDR3 has 11 residues. The germline V gene encodes CDR1 SGHRS and CDR2 YFSETQ.

On this clone itself: The junction departs from germline at one end; a sequencing error may be responsible. V and J are TRBV7-7 and TRBJ2-2; the D gene is possibly TRBD1 (6 bases). The germline V gene has CDR1 SSHAT and CDR2 FNYEAQ (reference sequence). The CDR3 totals 14 residues. The CDR3 DNA reads as TGTGCTAGCAGCCCCGGACAGATCACCGGGGAGCTGTTTTTT. This encodes CASSPGQITGELFF. The full variable domain, its missing parts supplied by reference TRBV7-7 and TRBJ2-2, is GAGVSQSPRYKVTKRGQDVTLRCDPISSHATLYWYQQALGQGPEFLTYFNYEAQPDKSGLPSDRFSAERPEGSISTLTIQRTEQRDSAMYRCASSPGQITGELFFGEGSRLTVL.

This chain uses TRBV5-6 with TRBJ1-5, with D unresolved. Per the germline V gene, CDR1 is SGHDT and CDR2 is YYEEEE. The CDR3 is 15 residues long. V was cut by 0 bases and J by 4 bases, with 11 bases left in between. The CDR3 spells CASSLGYGENQPQHF. In DNA, the CDR3 is TGTGCCAGCAGCTTGGGTTACGGGGAGAATCAGCCCCAGCATTTT.